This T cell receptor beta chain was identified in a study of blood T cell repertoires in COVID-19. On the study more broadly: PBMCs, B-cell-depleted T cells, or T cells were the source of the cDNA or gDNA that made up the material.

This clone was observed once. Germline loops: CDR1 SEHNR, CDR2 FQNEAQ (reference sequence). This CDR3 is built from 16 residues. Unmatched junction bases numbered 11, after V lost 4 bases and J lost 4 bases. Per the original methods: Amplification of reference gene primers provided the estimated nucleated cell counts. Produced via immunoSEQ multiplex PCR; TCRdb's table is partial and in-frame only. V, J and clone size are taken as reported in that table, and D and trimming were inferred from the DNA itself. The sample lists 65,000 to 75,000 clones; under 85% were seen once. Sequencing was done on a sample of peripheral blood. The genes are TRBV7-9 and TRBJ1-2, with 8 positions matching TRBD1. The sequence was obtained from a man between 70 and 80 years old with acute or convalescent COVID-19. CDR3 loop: CASSYSQGAWVYGYTF. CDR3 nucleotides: TGTGCCAGCAGCTATTCCCAGGGGGCGTGGGTCTATGGCTACACCTTC. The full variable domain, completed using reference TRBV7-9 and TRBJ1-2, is DTGVSQNPRHKITKRGQNVTFRCDPISEHNRLYWYRQTLGQGPEFLTYFQNEAQLEKSRLLSDRFSAERPKGSFSTLEIQRTEQGDSAMYLCASSYSQGAWVYGYTFGSGTRLTVV.